These 29 T cell receptor beta chains came from one sample sequenced in a study of early T cells in non-severe SARS-CoV-2 infection. TCRdb re-called the 5' RACE reads through MiXCR, storing one row per CDR3 protein. The data hold about 45,000 distinct CDR3 sequences, with about 9.9% observed a single time. Sequencing used whole blood. The receptors come from an adult who was a healthcare worker with PCR-confirmed SARS-CoV-2 infection or an uninfected control (not recorded which).

This clonotype came up many times. The rearrangement joins TRBV3-1 to TRBJ1-4; weak D call: TRBD1 (6 bases). The germline V gene encodes CDR1 LGHDT and CDR2 YNNKEL (reference sequence). Deletions cut 0 bases from V and 8 bases from J, with 16 bases between. This CDR3 is built from 16 residues. CDR3 coding DNA: TGTGCCAGCAGCCAAGATCCGACAGGCGTCTCGGAAAAACTGTTTTTT. This gives the protein CASSQDPTGVSEKLFF.

Ten or more counts support this clonotype. This chain connects TRBV7-7 to TRBJ2-7; no clear D gene. Trimming removed 4 bases at V and 2 bases at J, with 6 bases between. The CDR3 is 12 residues long. Per germline, CDR1 SSHAT and CDR2 FNYEAQ (reference sequence). In DNA form, the CDR3 reads TGTGCCAGCAGCTCCCCTACCTACGAGCAGTACTTC. This encodes CASSSPTYEQYF. Full variable domain (missing parts from reference TRBV7-7 and TRBJ2-7): GAGVSQSPRYKVTKRGQDVTLRCDPISSHATLYWYQQALGQGPEFLTYFNYEAQPDKSGLPSDRFSAERPEGSISTLTIQRTEQRDSAMYRCASSSPTYEQYFGPGTRLTVT.

This clonotype was seen more than once but under ten times. J is TRBJ2-1 and V is TRBV6-2 or TRBV6-3; 7 bases agree with TRBD1. Losses at the gene ends were 4 bases for V and 4 bases for J; bases not matched to a gene: 16. The CDR3 is 18 amino acids. Germline V gene lookup returns CDR1 MNHEY and CDR2 SVGEGT. Here the CDR3 DNA reads TGTGCCAGCAGTTCGGGGACAGTAGGCCCCCGCAGATACAATGAGCAGTTCTTC. Protein: CASSSGTVGPRRYNEQFF.

This clonotype has a handful of counts. The chain recombines TRBV20-1 with TRBJ2-7, with 9 bases that match TRBD2. CDR1 DFQATT and CDR2 SNEGSKA come from the germline V gene (reference sequence). J was trimmed by 3 bases and V by 7 bases; bases with no gene match: 7. The CDR3 runs 13 residues. The CDR3 DNA is TGCAGTGGGACACTAGCGGGCCTCTACGAGCAGTACTTC. Its translation is CSGTLAGLYEQYF.

Ten or more counts support this clonotype. This chain links TRBV29-1 with TRBJ1-4; D unclear. Deletions cut 5 bases from V and 5 bases from J, with 12 bases between. The CDR3 runs to 13 residues. Germline values: CDR1 SQVTM, CDR2 ANQGSEA. The CDR3 is CSVFRQENEKLFF. The CDR3 nucleotides read TGCAGCGTTTTCAGGCAAGAAAATGAAAAACTGTTTTTT.

This clonotype was seen ten or more times. The rearrangement uses TRBV18 and TRBJ1-5, with TRBD1 matching over 7 bases. Germline lookup yields CDR1 KGHSH and CDR2 LQKENI. The CDR3 runs to 14 residues. After removal of 4 bases from V and 5 bases from J, the junction contained 5 bases not matched to a gene. CDR3 DNA sequence: TGTGCCAGCTCACAGGGGGCGCGTTATCAGCCCCAGCATTTT. This gives the protein CASSQGARYQPQHF.

The table lists this clonotype with a few counts. This sequence joins TRBV25-1 and TRBJ2-2; no firm D call. V was trimmed by 4 bases and J by 3 bases, leaving 6 bases between them. The CDR3 consists of 13 residues. Germline lookup yields CDR1 MGHDK and CDR2 SYGVNS. The CDR3 sequence is CASSAPDTGELFF. The CDR3 DNA follows: TGTGCCAGCAGTGCCCCGGACACCGGGGAGCTGTTTTTT. The entire variable domain, with the rest obtained from reference TRBV25-1 and TRBJ2-2, is as follows: EADIYQTPRYLVIGTGKKITLECSQTMGHDKMYWYQQDPGMELHLIHYSYGVNSTEKGDLSSESTVSRIRTEHFPLTLESARPSHTSQYLCASSAPDTGELFFGEGSRLTVL.

Here the CDR3 DNA reads TGTGCCAGCACCTCGCGGAGGGGGGAAGAGACCCAGTACTTC. Encoded protein: CASTSRRGEETQYF. The rearrangement uses TRBV6-2 or TRBV6-3 and TRBJ2-5; D is perhaps TRBD1 or TRBD2 (6 bases each). Germline V CDR1 and CDR2: MNHEY, SVGEGT. The CDR3 runs to 14 residues. Trimming left V 7 bases short and J 3 bases short, with 15 bases between.

V and J are TRBV20-1 and TRBJ2-3; the D gene is possibly TRBD2 (5 bases). The CDR3 extends over 15 amino acids. V lost 6 bases and J 3 bases, leaving 19 bases between the germline ends. Germline values: CDR1 DFQATT, CDR2 SNEGSKA (reference sequence). The chain's CDR3 is CSAPRGGSGTDTQYF. The CDR3 DNA sequence: TGCAGTGCCCCCCGCGGAGGTAGTGGGACAGATACGCAGTATTTT.

This clonotype was detected many times. The V call is TRBV7-8, the J call TRBJ2-3; D remains ambiguous. From germline, CDR1 is SGHVS and CDR2 FQNEAQ. This CDR3 region has 13 residues. With 3 bases removed from V and 4 bases from J, the gap between germline ends came to 8 bases. The CDR3 bases are TGTGCCAGCAGCTTCATAGAGCCAGATACGCAGTATTTT. This gives the protein CASSFIEPDTQYF.

This clonotype was counted ten times or more. The chain couples TRBV19 to TRBJ2-7; weak D call: TRBD2 (5 bases). Trimming left V 5 bases short and J 6 bases short, with 20 bases between. Germline CDR1 and CDR2: LNHDA and SQIVND (reference sequence). The CDR3 sequence is 15 residues long. For the CDR3, the DNA is TGTGCCAGTAGTTCCGGGCCGACTAATCCAGGCGAGCAGTACTTC. Translation: CASSSGPTNPGEQYF.

The V gene is TRBV27, the J gene TRBJ2-3, with a possible D match to TRBD2 (6 bases). In germline, CDR1 is MNHEY, CDR2 SMNVEV (reference sequence). V was pared by 5 bases and J by 8 bases, with 20 bases between. This CDR3 is 15 amino acids long. The DNA of the CDR3 is TGTGCCAGCAGTCAACTGGTGGGAGGAATAAGTACGCAGTATTTT. Amino acids: CASSQLVGGISTQYF.

This clonotype was counted ten times or more. The chain is built from TRBV7-2 and TRBJ1-5; no definite D call. Germline V CDR1 and CDR2: SGHTA, FQGNSA. The CDR3 is 15 amino acids. Trimming stripped 6 bases from V and 7 bases from J, with 19 bases between. The CDR3 sequence is CASRKELDSGQPQHF. The CDR3 nucleotides read TGTGCCAGCAGGAAGGAGTTGGATTCTGGCCAGCCCCAGCATTTT.

This clonotype was seen a handful of times. This chain connects TRBV11-3 to TRBJ2-7; D possibly matches TRBD1 or TRBD2 (5 bases each). This CDR3 is built from 16 residues. Germline CDR1 and CDR2: SGHNT and YENEEA. The V gene lost 11 bases and the J gene lost 0 bases, with 23 bases spanning the gap. CDR3 bases: TGTGCCGGGCCGGCAGGGACCCACAATAGCTCCTACGAGCAGTACTTC. Protein sequence: CAGPAGTHNSSYEQYF.

This clonotype came up many times. This chain uses TRBV5-5 with TRBJ1-1; D is perhaps TRBD1 (6 bases). V was shortened by 4 bases and J by 5 bases, with 18 bases between the two germline ends. This CDR3 spans 15 amino acids. CDR1 and CDR2 from the germline V gene are SGHKS and YYEKEE (reference sequence). The CDR3 loop reads CASSPAIQGGTEAFF. The CDR3 bases are TGTGCCAGCAGCCCCGCGATCCAAGGGGGGACTGAAGCTTTCTTT.

The genes are TRBV7-9 and TRBJ2-4; TRBD2 is a possible D gene (6 bases). V dropped 1 base and J dropped 0 bases, with 22 bases sitting between them. The CDR3 has 20 amino acids. Per the germline V gene, CDR1 is SEHNR and CDR2 is FQNEAQ (reference sequence). The CDR3 here is CASSLVLGRGKRLAKNIQYF. CDR3 bases: TGTGCCAGCAGCTTAGTGCTCGGGCGGGGTAAGCGGCTAGCCAAAAACATTCAGTACTTC.

The sample holds many counts of this clonotype. The genes are TRBV20-1 and TRBJ1-3; D is possibly TRBD1 (5 bases). The CDR3 covers 10 residues. Germline V gene lookup returns CDR1 DFQATT and CDR2 SNEGSKA (reference sequence). Trimming pared 6 bases from V and 13 bases from J, leaving 13 bases between. The CDR3 protein is CSAGRGSIYF. As DNA, the CDR3 is TGCAGTGCAGGCCGGGGCTCGATATATTTT.

Remarks on this clonotype: Since a much larger clone is just one base distant, this may be a read error. V and J are TRBV5-5 and TRBJ1-4; the D gene is possibly TRBD1 (5 bases). Trimming took 8 bases from V and 4 from J, leaving 15 bases between them. CDR1 SGHKS and CDR2 YYEKEE come from the germline V gene (reference sequence). The CDR3 totals 14 residues. CDR3: CARCPGGSNEKLFF. CDR3 nucleotides: TGTGCCAGGTGCCCGGGGGGAAGTAATGAAAAACTGTTTTTT.

This clonotype has at least ten counts. The gene calls are TRBV29-1 and TRBJ2-1; TRBD2 matches 13 bases. Germline assignment: CDR1 SQVTM and CDR2 ANQGSEA. The junction had 2 bases not matched to a gene; V was cut back by 1 base and J by 8 bases. The CDR3 runs 14 residues. The CDR3 spells CSVEAGLAGDEQFF. CDR3 coding DNA: TGCAGCGTTGAAGCAGGACTAGCGGGAGATGAGCAGTTCTTC.

At least ten counts were recorded for this clonotype. This chain uses TRBV5-8 with TRBJ2-4, with 11 bases aligning to TRBD2. Trimming took 0 bases from V and 0 from J; bases not matched to a gene: 5. CDR3 length: 18 amino acids. CDR1 and CDR2 (germline): SGHTS, YDEGEE. DNA of the CDR3: TGTGCCAGCAGCTTGGGGCTAGCGGGAGGACTAGCCAAAAACATTCAGTACTTC. It codes for CASSLGLAGGLAKNIQYF. Combining the CDR3 with reference TRBV5-8 and TRBJ2-4 gives the whole variable domain EAGVTQSPTHLIKTRGQQATLRCSPISGHTSVYWYQQALGLGLQFLLWYDEGEERNRGNFPPRFSGRQFPNYSSELNVNALELEDSALYLCASSLGLAGGLAKNIQYFGAGTRLSVL.

J is TRBJ1-6 and V is TRBV3-1, with 7 positions matching TRBD1. The CDR3 covers 17 residues. Per germline, CDR1 LGHDT and CDR2 YNNKEL (reference sequence). The V gene end was trimmed by 0 bases and the J gene end by 1 base; junction bases not matched to a gene: 3. The CDR3 coding sequence is TGTGCCAGCAGCCAAGAAAGGGGGCTTTCCTATAATTCACCCCTCCACTTT. Translated: CASSQERGLSYNSPLHF.

This clonotype occurred many times. CDR3 region: CASSVGPGVNTEAFF. The DNA for the CDR3 is TGTGCCAGCAGCGTTGGCCCAGGGGTGAACACTGAAGCTTTCTTT. This chain connects TRBV12-3 or TRBV12-4 to TRBJ1-1; D might be TRBD1 (6 bases). The CDR3 loop spans 15 amino acids. V was clipped by 6 bases and J by 0 bases, with 14 bases between them.

In its sample, this clonotype is medium-sized. This chain connects TRBV11-2 to TRBJ2-1; weak D call: TRBD2 (6 bases). The CDR3 runs 16 residues. Trimming took 5 bases from V and 0 from J, leaving 14 bases between them. From germline, CDR1 is SGHAT and CDR2 FQNNGV. CDR3 bases: TGTGCCAGCAGCCCCGCGGGACTCCCCTCCTACAATGAGCAGTTCTTC. The encoded protein is CASSPAGLPSYNEQFF.

The chain joins TRBV20-1 to TRBJ2-3; 9 positions agree with TRBD2. The junction had 6 bases not matched to a gene; V was cut back by 3 bases and J by 2 bases. CDR1 is DFQATT, CDR2 SNEGSKA, per germline (reference sequence). CDR3 size: 15 residues. The CDR3: CSASRLADSTDTQYF. CDR3 in DNA: TGCAGTGCTAGTCGACTAGCGGATTCCACAGATACGCAGTATTTT.

There are many counts of this clonotype. This chain connects TRBV19 to TRBJ2-1; TRBD2 aligns across 7 bases. Trimming at V came to 5 bases and at J to 5 bases, leaving 6 bases not matched to a gene. The CDR3 is 14 amino acids. Germline V gene lookup returns CDR1 LNHDA and CDR2 SQIVND (reference sequence). For the CDR3, the DNA is TGTGCCAGTAGTGAGCGGGACGGGAACAATGAGCAGTTCTTC. Amino acid sequence: CASSERDGNNEQFF.

The chain recombines TRBV5-1 with TRBJ2-3, with 7 bases matching TRBD1. This CDR3 comprises 14 residues. Germline CDR1 reads SGHRS; CDR2 reads YFSETQ. Losses at the gene ends were 5 bases for V and 1 base for J; bases not matched to a gene: 4. Here the CDR3 reads CASSERGRTDTQYF. The DNA for the CDR3 is TGCGCCAGCAGTGAGAGGGGGCGCACAGATACGCAGTATTTT.

This clonotype came up many times. The chain uses TRBV6-5 and TRBJ1-1; D is unresolved. The CDR3 is 15 residues long. Germline values: CDR1 MNHEY, CDR2 SVGAGI. V lost 6 bases and J 7 bases, leaving 21 bases between the germline ends. CDR3 protein: CASSPSPSRNHEAFF. The CDR3 coding sequence is TGTGCCAGCAGCCCCAGCCCCTCACGAAACCATGAAGCTTTCTTT.

This clonotype was counted many times. V and J are TRBV5-6 and TRBJ2-6; 7 bases are shared with TRBD1. The CDR3 length is 18 residues. Germline CDR1 and CDR2: SGHDT and YYEEEE. V shed 3 bases, J shed 3 bases, and the junction held 12 bases outside the gene matches. The CDR3 DNA reads TGTGCCAGCAGCTCGGGACAGCCCCACAGTATTGGGGCCAACGTCCTGACTTTC. This encodes CASSSGQPHSIGANVLTF.

This clonotype was counted many times. V and J are TRBV10-3 and TRBJ2-7; TRBD2 matches at 15 bases. Trimming took 2 bases from V and 0 from J; bases not matched to a gene: 5. The CDR3 runs to 18 residues. Germline CDR1 ENHRY, CDR2 SYGVKD. DNA for the CDR3: TGTGCCATCAGTGAGATGGGACTAGCGGGAGGTAACTCCTACGAGCAGTACTTC. It is translated as CAISEMGLAGGNSYEQYF.